The present T cell receptor beta chain was sequenced within a study of OX40 agonist ivuxolimab in advanced cancers. Study-wide background: Age averaged about 66 years (range about 23 to 80), and 82.7% were male. Partial responses occurred in Three dose-escalation patients, one with hepatocellular carcinoma and two with cutaneous melanoma. Study outcomes and limitations: Normalized T-cell clonal expansion was also low in a subset of nonresponders.

At baseline, cycle 4 day 1, and cycle 7 day 1, blood was sampled. The CDR3 spans 15 residues. CDR1 is SGHKS and CDR2 is YYEKEE in the germline V gene (reference sequence). The J segment lost 7 bases and the V segment lost 3 bases, leaving 9 bases of the junction unmatched. Comments on this clone: The antigen is undetermined.

This table comes from immunoSEQ multiplex PCR, and its TCRdb copy is limited to in-frame clones, with some not included. Here the sample spans some 84,000 clones, roughly nine tenths being singletons. Specimen: CD4+ or CD8+ T cells sorted from blood, collected in a trial of the OX40 agonist ivuxolimab. V usage is TRBV5-5 and J usage is TRBJ2-7; TRBD1 matches at 11 bases. The clonotype was recovered from an adult with an advanced solid tumor such as melanoma, head and neck, liver or kidney cancer. The CDR3 region has the DNA TGTGCCAGCAGCTCAACCGGGACAGGGGGTCGTGAGCAGTACTTC. It yields the protein CASSSTGTGGREQYF.